Below, 25 T cell receptor beta chains from the same sample are listed, as sequenced in a study of CD8+ T cells in alopecia areata. RNA was extracted and reverse transcribed into cDNA as the sequencing template. Data came from immunoSEQ multiplex PCR; TCRdb stores just in-frame clones and leaves some out. The sample shows 2,500 to 3,500 clones, none of them appearing just once. The sample taken for sequencing was lesional skin. All receptors come from a C3H/HeJ mouse with alopecia areata. The strain's MHC: H2-k.

The sample holds a few counts of this clone. Genes here carry mouse names. With the read ending 4 residues before the CDR3 end, the germline J gene is used to fill in that end. This chain connects TRBV13-2 to TRBJ1-1; 8 positions match TRBD1. CDR1 and CDR2 from the germline V gene are NNHNN and SYGAGS (reference sequence). The length of the CDR3 is 13 residues. CDR3 sequence: CASGGTGPTEVFF. CDR3 DNA, as far as it was read: TGTGCCAGCGGTGGGACAGGGCCGACA.

This clone showed up just a few times. All gene names here are mouse names. Read data end 4 residues before the CDR3 end; the end is taken from the germline J gene. The V and J genes are TRBV14 and TRBJ2-7; 7 bases align to TRBD2. Germline V gives CDR1 SGHDT, CDR2 FRDEAV. The CDR3 totals 12 residues. The chain's CDR3 is CASSPDWYEQYF. CDR3 DNA, as far as it was read: TGTGCCAGCAGTCCGGACTGGTAT.

The table lists this clone with a few counts. Mouse germline and gene names are used. The read halts 4 residues ahead of the CDR3 end, with the missing end drawn from the germline J gene. The genes are TRBV4 and TRBJ2-2; D might be TRBD1 (6 bases). Trimming took off 3 bases at V and 2 bases at J, with 7 bases between the two ends. Germline CDR1 reads LGHDT; CDR2 reads YNNKQL (reference sequence). The CDR3 consists of 14 residues. Partial CDR3 DNA: TGTGCCAGCAGCTATACAGGGAACACCGGG. The encoded protein is CASSYTGNTG. The whole CDR3 sequence is CASSYTGNTGQLYF.

This clone has a count of ten or more. Genes and germline are mouse. The chain's CDR3 is CASSSPFGGYAEQFF. CDR3 DNA, as far as it was read: TGTGCCAGCAGCTCCCCCTTTGGGGGCTATGCT. This chain joins TRBV3 and TRBJ2-1; a possible D gene is TRBD2 (6 bases). The CDR3 end falls 4 residues outside the read, so it is completed with the germline J gene. The CDR3 is 15 amino acids. V lost 4 bases and J lost 3, with 13 bases in between. Germline V CDR1 and CDR2: SNHLY, FYNGKV (reference sequence).

This clone was counted many times. Mouse germline and gene names are used. The read gets to within 4 residues of the CDR3 end, and the germline J gene fills in the rest. J is TRBJ2-5 and V is TRBV13-2, with 9 bases matching TRBD1. The CDR3 has 14 amino acids. Per the germline V gene, CDR1 is NNHNN and CDR2 is SYGAGS (reference sequence). CDR3 DNA (partial): TGTGCCAGCGGTGAAGGGACAGGGAAAGAC. Its protein product is CASGEGTGKD. The whole CDR3 protein reads CASGEGTGKDTQYF.

The table lists this clone with many counts. Mouse gene names and germline throughout. The DNA ends 4 residues before the CDR3 does, and the rest of the CDR3 is filled in from the germline J gene. The V gene is TRBV5, the J gene TRBJ2-5; D gene ambiguous. Trimming cost V 0 bases and J 2 bases, with 6 bases left between them. CDR1 and CDR2 (germline): LGHNA, YNLKQL (reference sequence). The CDR3 contains 14 residues. The DNA read from the CDR3 is TGTGCCAGCAGCCAAGAGAGGTTCCAAGAC. It yields the protein CASSQERFQD. The full-length CDR3 reads as CASSQERFQDTQYF.

In its sample, this clone was seen many times. Gene names denote mouse genes. The sequenced CDR3 bases are TGTGCCAGCGGTGATTATGGGGGTACTAGTGCAGAA. Its translation is CASGDYGGTSAE. The CDR3 as a whole reads CASGDYGGTSAETLYF. The genes are TRBV13-2 and TRBJ2-3, with D possibly matching TRBD2 (6 bases). The read stops 4 residues short of the end of the CDR3; the missing end is completed from the germline J gene. The CDR3 sequence is 16 residues long. Germline assignment: CDR1 NNHNN and CDR2 SYGAGS (reference sequence). V shed 1 base and J shed 0 bases, with 12 bases lying between them.

On this clone itself: Genes here carry mouse names. The sequenced fragment ends 4 residues before the CDR3 boundary, so the rest is inferred from the germline J gene. This chain uses TRBV19 with TRBJ1-1; 10 bases align to TRBD1. The trim removed 5 bases at V and 4 bases at J, leaving 2 bases unmatched. CDR1 is FNHDT, CDR2 SITEND, per germline (reference sequence). This CDR3 spans 13 amino acids. The CDR3 reads CASRTGGLTEVFF. CDR3 DNA, as far as it was read: TGTGCCAGCAGGACAGGGGGCCTCACA.

Concerning this clone: Genes here carry mouse names. The CDR3 end falls 4 residues outside the read, so it is completed with the germline J gene. The gene calls are TRBV3 and TRBJ2-5; a weak D match, TRBD2 (6 bases). The CDR3 runs 14 residues. V was shortened by 6 bases and J by 3 bases, with 13 bases between the two germline ends. Germline V gene lookup returns CDR1 SNHLY and CDR2 FYNGKV (reference sequence). CDR3 bases read: TGTGCCAGCAGTGATCGCCTGGGGCAAGAC. It codes for CASSDRLGQD. The complete CDR3 sequence is CASSDRLGQDTQYF.

This clone was picked up many times. The listed genes are named as in mouse. Read sequence stops 4 residues before the CDR3 end, and the germline J gene provides the missing end. V is TRBV31 and J is TRBJ1-2, with TRBD1 identical over 8 bases. Germline lookup yields CDR1 GKSSPN and CDR2 SITVG. Losses at the gene ends were 3 bases for V and 1 base for J; bases not matched to a gene: 4. The CDR3 covers 14 residues. This chain's CDR3 is CAWSLDRGNSDYTF. The part of the CDR3 DNA that was read is TGTGCCTGGAGCCTCGACAGGGGAAACTCC.

The table lists this clone with many counts. Any gene name here is a mouse gene name. The CDR3 DNA, read in part, is TGTGCCAGCAGTGATCATATTAACGAA. This encodes CASSDHINE. The complete CDR3 protein is CASSDHINERLFF. The chain employs TRBV13-3 and TRBJ1-4; D remains ambiguous. With the read ending 4 residues before the CDR3 end, the germline J gene is used to fill in that end. The CDR3 is 13 residues long. Germline V gene lookup returns CDR1 NNHDY and CDR2 SYVADS. V gave up 1 base and J gave up 5 bases, with 6 bases separating them.

This clone was detected ten times or more. Each gene name is a mouse one. The CDR3 end is not reached by the read, which stops 4 residues before it; the germline J gene fills it in. This chain uses TRBV1 with TRBJ2-1; 9 nucleotides align to TRBD2. Per germline, CDR1 NSQYPW and CDR2 LRSPGD (reference sequence). V was clipped by 0 bases and J by 1 base; unmatched bases: 4. The CDR3 length is 17 residues. The CDR3 here is CTCSADLLGGNYAEQFF. The CDR3 DNA, read in part, is TGCACCTGCAGTGCAGATCTGCTGGGGGGGAACTATGCT.

This clone was counted at least ten times. At residue 12, the TCRdb protein and translated DNA are inconsistent; the protein given comes from the DNA. The gene names here belong to mouse. Coverage ceases 3 residues before the CDR3 finishes, and the germline J gene fills in the end. V is TRBV19 and J is TRBJ1-3, with 11 positions matching TRBD1. The junction had 5 bases not matched to a gene; V was cut back by 6 bases and J by 3 bases. Germline assignment: CDR1 FNHDT and CDR2 SITEND (reference sequence). There are 15 residues in the CDR3. The sequenced part of the CDR3 DNA is TGTGCCAGCACCCGGACAGGGGGCCTTGGAAATACG. Its protein product is CASTRTGGLGNT. The whole CDR3 reads CASTRTGGLGNTLYF.

This clone was counted many times. These gene names are mouse names. CDR3 bases read: TGTGCCAGCAGTGATCCTGGGGGAAGTCAAAAC. Encoded protein: CASSDPGGSQN. The whole CDR3 protein reads CASSDPGGSQNTLYF. The chain recombines TRBV13-1 with TRBJ2-4; 7 bases line up with TRBD2. The read finishes 4 residues shy of the CDR3 end, and the germline J gene is used to complete it. Germline trimming cut 1 base from V and 0 bases from J; bases unmatched to any gene: 2. This CDR3 comprises 15 residues. Germline V lookup: CDR1 NSHNY, CDR2 SYGAGN.

Many counts were recorded for this clone. Mouse germline and gene names are used. The DNA ends 4 residues before the CDR3 does, and the rest of the CDR3 is filled in from the germline J gene. The chain uses TRBV5 and TRBJ2-1, with D hard to call. Germline V gene data show CDR1 as LGHNA and CDR2 as YNLKQL (reference sequence). V lost 0 bases, J lost 0 bases, and 6 bases lay in between. This CDR3 contains 15 residues. The CDR3 reads CASSQETSNYAEQFF. Partial CDR3 DNA: TGTGCCAGCAGCCAAGAAACATCTAACTATGCT.

This clone was picked up many times. Genes and germline are mouse. CDR3 DNA (partial): TGTGCCAGCAGTATAGGGACAGCAAACACA. Amino acid sequence: CASSIGTANT. The full-length CDR3 reads as CASSIGTANTEVFF. The chain uses TRBV19 and TRBJ1-1, with a tentative D call TRBD1 (6 bases). The read terminates 4 residues ahead of where the CDR3 ends, so the germline J gene completes it. Trimming removed 0 bases at V and 0 bases at J, with 6 bases between. The CDR3 totals 14 residues. In germline, CDR1 is FNHDT, CDR2 SITEND (reference sequence).

This clone was detected many times. Gene names and germline refer to mouse. The read stops 4 residues short of the end of the CDR3; the missing end is completed from the germline J gene. The chain uses TRBV29 and TRBJ2-2; 10 bases fit TRBD1. J lost 4 bases, V lost 6 bases, and 5 bases had no gene match. Germline values: CDR1 MSHET, CDR2 SYDVDS. The CDR3 runs 15 residues. The CDR3 protein is CASRDRGQSTGQLYF. The sequenced part of the CDR3 DNA is TGTGCTAGCAGAGACAGGGGGCAGAGCACCGGG.

This clone was counted ten times or more. These gene names are mouse names. The CDR3 is cut off 4 residues early in the read; its end comes from the germline J gene. The V call is TRBV3, the J call TRBJ1-4; a weak D match, TRBD1 (6 bases). Germline V gene lookup returns CDR1 SNHLY and CDR2 FYNGKV (reference sequence). There are 15 residues in the CDR3. V was pared by 4 bases and J by 0 bases, with 9 bases between. CDR3 DNA, as far as it was read: TGTGCCAGCAGCTCCGGGACAATTTCCAACGAA. It encodes CASSSGTISNE. The entire CDR3 is CASSSGTISNERLFF. Together with reference TRBV3 and TRBJ1-4, the CDR3 gives the full variable domain: GPKVLQIPSHQIIDMGQMVTLNCDPVSNHLYFYWYKQILGQQMEFLVNFYNGKVMEKSKLFKDQFSVERPDGSYFTLKIQPTALEDSAVYFCASSSGTISNERLFFGHGTKLSVL.

The table lists this clone with many counts. Here the gene names and germline are mouse. With the read ending 4 residues before the CDR3 end, the germline J gene is used to fill in that end. This chain joins TRBV1 and TRBJ2-5; the D gene is possibly TRBD1 (6 bases). The V end was cut by 1 base, the J end by 3 bases, with 8 bases between. Germline loops: CDR1 NSQYPW, CDR2 LRSPGD (reference sequence). The CDR3 totals 14 residues. CDR3 bases read: TGCACCTGCAGTGCAGGGACAGCTCAAGAC. It translates to CTCSAGTAQD. The full CDR3 reads CTCSAGTAQDTQYF.

This clone has at least ten counts. Mouse names are used for the genes. The read terminates 4 residues ahead of where the CDR3 ends, so the germline J gene completes it. This sequence joins TRBV13-1 and TRBJ1-2; D may be TRBD1 (5 bases). Germline CDR1 NSHNY, CDR2 SYGAGN. V lost 4 bases to trimming and J lost 0 bases, with 7 bases between them. CDR3 length equals 13 residues. The DNA read from the CDR3 is TGTGCCAGCAGTCTGACAGCAAACTCC. This gives the protein CASSLTANS. The entire CDR3 sequence reads CASSLTANSDYTF.

This clone was recorded at least ten times. All gene names here are mouse names. Sequencing ends 4 residues short of the CDR3 end; the germline J gene provides the rest. The rearrangement joins TRBV13-2 to TRBJ2-2; TRBD1 matches 9 bases. This CDR3 comprises 16 residues. Germline values: CDR1 NNHNN, CDR2 SYGAGS (reference sequence). The J segment lost 3 bases and the V segment lost 3 bases, leaving 6 bases of the junction unmatched. Incomplete CDR3 DNA: TGTGCCAGCGGTGTCCCGGGACAGGGCCACACCGGG. Translating gives CASGVPGQGHTG. The complete CDR3 protein is CASGVPGQGHTGQLYF.

The table lists this clone with many counts. Gene and germline names: mouse. The CDR3 end is not reached by the read, which stops 4 residues before it; the germline J gene fills it in. The rearrangement joins TRBV19 to TRBJ2-3, with 11 bases fitting TRBD2. The trim removed 4 bases at V and 0 bases at J, leaving 4 bases unmatched. The germline gives CDR1 FNHDT, CDR2 SITEND (reference sequence). The CDR3 covers 16 residues. Incomplete CDR3 DNA: TGTGCCAGCAGTCGGGACTGGGGGTCTAGTGCAGAA. Translated, it gives CASSRDWGSSAE. The CDR3 in full is CASSRDWGSSAETLYF.

This clone has ten or more counts. The gene symbols are mouse symbols. With the read ending 4 residues before the CDR3 end, the germline J gene is used to fill in that end. V gene TRBV29 combines with J gene TRBJ2-7; 8 positions agree with TRBD2. CDR1 is MSHET and CDR2 is SYDVDS in the germline V gene. This CDR3 comprises 14 residues. The CDR3 region is CASSLRLGGYEQYF. CDR3 DNA (partial): TGTGCTAGCAGTTTACGGCTGGGGGGTTAT.

The sample holds many counts of this clone. The gene names here belong to mouse. The sequenced fragment ends 4 residues before the CDR3 boundary, so the rest is inferred from the germline J gene. The chain couples TRBV13-1 to TRBJ2-3, with TRBD2 identical over 9 bases. Germline lookup yields CDR1 NSHNY and CDR2 SYGAGN. This CDR3 has 15 residues. The CDR3 loop reads CASSDKNWGVETLYF. Partial CDR3 DNA: TGTGCCAGCAGTGATAAAAACTGGGGGGTAGAA.

In its sample, this clone was seen a few times. Any gene name here is a mouse gene name. The read terminates 4 residues ahead of where the CDR3 ends, so the germline J gene completes it. The chain uses TRBV17 and TRBJ1-2, with a possible D match to TRBD1 (5 bases). The germline gives CDR1 MNHDT, CDR2 YYDKIL. V was pared by 1 base and J by 3 bases, with 15 bases between. The CDR3 loop spans 16 amino acids. Here the CDR3 reads CASSRAWTWVHSDYTF. Partial CDR3 DNA: TGTGCTAGCAGTAGAGCTTGGACATGGGTCCACTCC. The complete variable domain, with remaining parts taken from reference TRBV17 and TRBJ1-2, reads DTTVKQNPRYKLARVGKPVNLICSQTMNHDTMYWYQKKPNQAPKLLLFYYDKILNREADTFEKFQSSRPNNSFCSLYIGSAGLEYSAMYLCASSRAWTWVHSDYTFGSGTRLLVI.